Listed here are 15 T cell receptor beta chains from one sample, sequenced in a study of T cell responses to AZD1222 COVID-19 vaccine. The assay was immunoSEQ multiplex PCR, and TCRdb's table has in-frame clones only and misses some. The data contain approximately 64,000 clones, about four fifths of them singletons. The specimen comprised peripheral blood, sampled on day 0 of AZD1222 vaccination. These receptors were taken from an adult in good health.

This clone was observed a handful of times. This chain joins TRBV12-3 or TRBV12-4 and TRBJ2-1; D is uncertain. Trimming pared 8 bases from V and 9 bases from J, leaving 11 bases between. The CDR3 runs to 11 residues. In DNA, the CDR3 is TGTGCCAGCGGCCCGAGTGGTGAGCAGTTCTTC. This gives the protein CASGPSGEQFF.

This clone has only a few counts. The chain is built from TRBV7-9 and TRBJ1-5; no definite D call. Germline V gene lookup returns CDR1 SEHNR and CDR2 FQNEAQ (reference sequence). The CDR3 has 18 residues. The V end was cut by 5 bases, the J end by 4 bases, with 24 bases between. The chain's CDR3 is CASSGRKGQYSSNQPQHF. For the CDR3, the DNA is TGTGCCAGCAGCGGCCGTAAGGGCCAGTACAGCTCTAATCAGCCCCAGCATTTT.

This chain links TRBV19 with TRBJ2-7; D assignment may be TRBD1 or TRBD2 (5 bases each). The CDR3 is 15 residues long. CDR1 and CDR2 (germline): LNHDA, SQIVND (reference sequence). The V gene lost 4 bases and the J gene lost 1 base, with 14 bases spanning the gap. Written as DNA, the CDR3 is TGTGCCAGTAGTACGCAGGGAGAAGGTTCCTACGAGCAGTACTTC. Its protein product is CASSTQGEGSYEQYF.

The chain joins TRBV5-3 to TRBJ1-5; TRBD1 might be the D (5 bases). TRBV5-3 is classed as an ORF, of uncertain function. The CDR3 sequence is 16 residues long. V was trimmed by 0 bases and J by 3 bases, leaving 13 bases between them. CDR3 amino acids: CARSLARAGTNQPQHF. The DNA for the CDR3 is TGTGCCAGAAGCTTGGCCCGGGCAGGGACCAATCAGCCCCAGCATTTT.

The chain recombines TRBV18 with TRBJ1-1; 10 bases are shared with TRBD1. The trim removed 3 bases at V and 1 base at J, leaving 2 bases unmatched. Germline assignment: CDR1 KGHSH and CDR2 LQKENI. The CDR3 covers 15 residues. The CDR3 loop is CASSPGTGANTEAFF. The CDR3, as DNA: TGTGCCAGCTCACCGGGGACAGGGGCGAACACTGAAGCTTTCTTT.

This clone was observed a single time. V and J are TRBV19 and TRBJ2-2; D remains ambiguous. CDR3 length equals 13 residues. Germline assignment: CDR1 LNHDA and CDR2 SQIVND (reference sequence). V gave up 1 base and J gave up 6 bases, with 6 bases separating them. CDR3 loop: CASSIGTPGELFF. The CDR3 coding sequence is TGTGCCAGTAGTATAGGGACCCCCGGGGAGCTGTTTTTT.

V and J are TRBV30 and TRBJ2-7; no definite D call. Trimming took off 0 bases at V and 5 bases at J, with 11 bases between the two ends. From germline, CDR1 is GTSNPN and CDR2 SVGIG (reference sequence). CDR3 length: 13 residues. In DNA form, the CDR3 reads TGTGCCTGGAGTGTCGGCCAGCGCGACGAGCAGTACTTC. It specifies CAWSVGQRDEQYF.

The J gene is TRBJ2-5, the V gene TRBV28; D is perhaps TRBD2 (5 bases). The V gene's germline CDR1 is MDHEN and CDR2 SYDVKM. The CDR3 extends over 13 amino acids. The ends were cut back, 6 bases at V and 5 bases at J, with 13 bases in the middle. The chain's CDR3 is CASRLLDAETQYF. Here the CDR3 DNA reads TGTGCCAGCAGATTACTAGATGCGGAGACCCAGTACTTC. Based on the CDR3 plus reference TRBV28 and TRBJ2-5, the full variable domain is DVKVTQSSRYLVKRTGEKVFLECVQDMDHENMFWYRQDPGLGLRLIYFSYDVKMKEKGDIPEGYSVSREKKERFSLILESASTNQTSMYLCASRLLDAETQYFGPGTRLLVL.

V gene TRBV27 combines with J gene TRBJ1-2; D might be TRBD1 (6 bases). Germline CDR1 and CDR2: MNHEY and SMNVEV (reference sequence). Between the trimmed V and J ends, which lost 5 bases and 8 bases, there was a span of 15 bases. The CDR3 consists of 13 residues. The CDR3 region is CASSTDSGVGYTF. Written as DNA, the CDR3 is TGTGCCAGCAGTACCGATTCAGGGGTCGGCTACACCTTC.

The chain is built from TRBV11-2 and TRBJ2-5; no clear D. Deletions cut 1 base from V and 13 bases from J, with 13 bases between. This CDR3 comprises 12 residues. Germline CDR1 SGHAT, CDR2 FQNNGV. CDR3 DNA sequence: TGTGCCAGCAGCTTAGCACCCCCGTCACGGTACTTC. Protein: CASSLAPPSRYF.

The chain carries TRBV27 and TRBJ2-3; 9 nucleotides match TRBD1. Germline V gene sequence: CDR1 MNHEY, CDR2 SMNVEV (reference sequence). The CDR3 consists of 15 residues. With 4 bases clipped from V and 4 bases from J, the junction kept 6 bases outside the gene matches. The CDR3 sequence: CASSSLQGAADTQYF. The DNA for the CDR3 is TGTGCCAGCAGTTCACTACAGGGGGCGGCAGATACGCAGTATTTT.

The chain carries TRBV6-5 and TRBJ2-5, with 10 bases lining up with TRBD2. The CDR3 is made up of 14 amino acids. V lost 6 bases to trimming and J lost 2 bases; unmatched junction nucleotides: 3. Looked up from germline, CDR1 is MNHEY and CDR2 is SVGAGI. CDR3 DNA sequence: TGTGCCAGCAGAATACTAGCGGGGCAAGAGACCCAGTACTTC. Translated: CASRILAGQETQYF.

The V call is TRBV6-4, the J call TRBJ2-1; 12 bases are shared with TRBD2. J lost 2 bases, V lost 5 bases, and 1 base had no gene match. This CDR3 comprises 15 residues. Germline V gene lookup returns CDR1 MRHNA and CDR2 SNTAGT. CDR3 protein: CASSSSGGAYNEQFF. CDR3 in DNA: TGTGCCAGCAGTTCTAGCGGGGGGGCCTACAATGAGCAGTTCTTC.

The chain is built from TRBV28 and TRBJ1-4, with no clear D. CDR3 length: 14 residues. Trimming stripped 6 bases from V and 8 bases from J, with 16 bases between. Germline V lookup: CDR1 MDHEN, CDR2 SYDVKM. CDR3 DNA: TGTGCCAGCAGCCAAGACACGGTTATGGAAAAACTGTTTTTT. It encodes CASSQDTVMEKLFF.

V is TRBV11-2 and J is TRBJ1-1; D might be TRBD1 (6 bases). Germline V lookup: CDR1 SGHAT, CDR2 FQNNGV. This CDR3 spans 12 amino acids. The germline V and J ends were trimmed by 1 base and 11 bases, with 11 bases remaining between them. CDR3 sequence: CASSLGQGLAFF. The CDR3 DNA reads TGTGCCAGCAGCTTAGGGCAGGGGCTCGCTTTCTTT.